Described below is a single T cell receptor beta chain sequence and its context. Its antigen is unidentified. The authors reverse transcribed roughly 0.5 to 1 ug RNA with random hexamers. Each CDR3 protein gets one entry after TCRdb re-called the immunoSEQ multiplex PCR reads with MiXCR. The sample yields 200,000 to 250,000 distinct CDR3 sequences, around 93% seen once. The data were obtained in a study of CD8 T cells in Susac syndrome. Findings and caveats of the study: In its TCR sequencing and HLA analysis, the study acknowledged that the number of individuals was relatively small.

With V trimmed by 1 base and J by 3 bases, 0 bases remained unmatched. The CDR3 runs 14 residues. The TCR was taken from a human donor with multiple sclerosis. The rearrangement joins TRBV12-3 or TRBV12-4 to TRBJ2-3; 8 nucleotides match TRBD2. The sequenced material came from CD4+ T cells from PBMCs. CDR3 protein: CASSLGGGTDTQYF. In DNA, the CDR3 is TGTGCCAGCAGTTTAGGCGGGGGGACAGATACGCAGTATTTT.